This T cell receptor (beta chain) was sequenced during a study of technical replicates of blood from four donors. Losses at the gene ends were 1 base for V and 4 bases for J; bases not matched to a gene: 6. This CDR3 has 15 residues. The germline V gene encodes CDR1 MNHEY and CDR2 SVGAGI. Repertoires were generated with immunoSEQ multiplex PCR, while TCRdb's copy carries only in-frame clones and drops some. In the table there are about 83,000 clones, 92% of which are singletons. The chain has TRBV6-5 and TRBJ1-1; 7 nucleotides align to TRBD1. Material: T cells isolated from PBMCs. This receptor was taken from a human donor in good health. As DNA, the CDR3 is TGTGCCAGCAGTTACTATGGACAGGCCATCACTGAAGCTTTCTTT. Translated: CASSYYGQAITEAFF.